The 30 T cell receptor beta chains listed next were all sequenced from one sample in a study of regulatory T cells in long-lasting Graves disease (dated by TCRdb to the early 2020s). The sample's time point label, decoded: persistent/refractory GD, antithyroid drugs over 5 years with positive TRAb. For both TCR sequencing and RNA sequencing, RNA was extracted from PBMCs in TRIzol. The method behind the library was multiplex PCR. The sequencing machine was an Illumina HiSeq 4000. To build TCR beta libraries, CDR3 regions were amplified by Arm-PCR using iRepertoire HTBI primers. TCRdb itself trimmed the public reads at Q25 with fastp, ran MiXCR and retained productive beta chains. All rows with the same CDR3 protein become a single entry with the most common DNA and genes. The sample table records 600,000 to 850,000 distinct CDR3 sequences; approximately 29% of these occur just once. 35% to 55% of the sample goes to the ten largest clones.

Material: peripheral blood mononuclear cells (PBMCs), obtained when the disease was refractory, from a patient treated with antithyroid drugs. These receptors all stem from a female donor with Graves disease.

As to this clonotype: Mismatch with germline at one junction end may stem from a read error. The chain uses TRBV2 and TRBJ1-1; D gene uncertain. This CDR3 has 16 amino acids. Germline-derived CDR1 and CDR2 are SNHLY and FYNNEI. The CDR3 sequence is CASSEARRAMNTEASF. The DNA of the CDR3 is TGTGCCAGCAGTGAAGCTCGGAGGGCTATGAACACTGAAGCTTCCTTT. The full variable domain, with the rest looked up from reference TRBV2 and TRBJ1-1, is EPEVTQTPSHQVTQMGQEVILRCVPISNHLYFYWYRQILGQKVEFLVSFYNNEISEKSEIFDDQFSVERPDGSNFTLKIRSTKLEDSAMYFCASSEARRAMNTEASFGQGTRLTVV.

This clonotype was detected only once. V and J are TRBV19 and TRBJ2-7; no reliable D call. There are 13 residues in the CDR3. With 4 bases removed from V and 2 bases from J, the gap between germline ends came to 9 bases. The germline V gene has CDR1 LNHDA and CDR2 SQIVND (reference sequence). The CDR3 nucleotides read TGTGCCAGTAGTACCATACCGACCTACGAGCAGTACTTC. It encodes CASSTIPTYEQYF.

This chain uses TRBV12-3 or TRBV12-4 with TRBJ1-1; D not certain. CDR3 length equals 11 residues. V dropped 3 bases and J dropped 13 bases, with 12 bases sitting between them. The CDR3 DNA follows: TGTGCCAGCAGTTTGCGGCATGAGGGTTTCTTT. Protein sequence: CASSLRHEGFF.

The rearrangement links TRBV6-1 to TRBJ1-2; weak D call: TRBD1 (5 bases). Germline lookup yields CDR1 MNHNS and CDR2 SASEGT. V lost 4 bases and J lost 6, with 15 bases in between. The CDR3 runs to 14 residues. CDR3 nucleotide sequence: TGTGCCAGCAGTGGGAGAGCGGGAGGGGATGGCTACACCTTC. Its protein is CASSGRAGGDGYTF.

This chain joins TRBV11-2 and TRBJ1-4, with D unresolved. This CDR3 has 14 amino acids. From germline, CDR1 is SGHAT and CDR2 FQNNGV. V was pared by 1 base and J by 7 bases, with 10 bases between. CDR3 in amino acids: CASSLAGVGEKLFF. The DNA of the CDR3 is TGTGCCAGCAGCTTAGCAGGAGTAGGTGAAAAACTGTTTTTT.

This clonotype was observed many times. The chain employs TRBV27 and TRBJ2-1; 12 bases match TRBD2. J was trimmed by 4 bases and V by 5 bases; bases with no gene match: 3. The CDR3 loop spans 15 amino acids. The germline gives CDR1 MNHEY, CDR2 SMNVEV (reference sequence). CDR3 sequence (DNA): TGTGCCAGCAGTCCTGGGACTAGCGGGTACAATGAGCAGTTCTTC. It specifies CASSPGTSGYNEQFF.

A few counts support this clonotype. CDR3 in amino acids: CASRDRVPGELFF. The CDR3 DNA reads TGTGCCAGCCGGGACAGGGTGCCCGGGGAGCTGTTTTTT. This sequence joins TRBV6-1 and TRBJ2-2; 9 bases are shared with TRBD1. The CDR3 extends over 13 amino acids. Germline CDR1 reads MNHNS; CDR2 reads SASEGT. V trimming: 8 bases; J trimming: 6 bases; junction bases outside the gene matches: 4.

Concerning this clonotype: A far larger clone differs by one base, so this is likely a read error. The rearrangement uses TRBV6-2 or TRBV6-3 and TRBJ1-4, with D uncertain. Looked up from germline, CDR1 is MNHEY and CDR2 is SVGEGT. This CDR3 has 13 residues. This chain's CDR3 is CASSLLAGEKLVF. The CDR3 nucleotides read TGTGCCAGCAGTCTTTTGGCTGGTGAAAAACTGGTTTTT.

This clonotype was observed many times. V usage is TRBV12-3 or TRBV12-4 and J usage is TRBJ1-4, with D possibly matching TRBD1 (6 bases). Trimming took off 3 bases at V and 0 bases at J, with 11 bases between the two ends. This CDR3 has 16 amino acids. The CDR3 DNA is TGTGCCAGCAGTTTGTCGGGGGCTGCAACTAATGAAAAACTGTTTTTT. It codes for CASSLSGAATNEKLFF.

This chain uses TRBV11-2 with TRBJ2-2; D is uncertain. Germline V gene lookup returns CDR1 SGHAT and CDR2 FQNNGV. The CDR3 has 14 residues. The V end lost 2 bases, the J end lost 3 bases, and 7 bases lay between the germline ends. CDR3 nucleotide sequence: TGTGCCAGCAGCTTACCCACCCACACCGGGGAGCTGTTTTTT. Its protein is CASSLPTHTGELFF. Drawing the rest from reference TRBV11-2 and TRBJ2-2, the complete variable domain is EAGVAQSPRYKIIEKRQSVAFWCNPISGHATLYWYQQILGQGPKLLIQFQNNGVVDDSQLPKDRFSAERLKGVDSTLKIQPAKLEDSAVYLCASSLPTHTGELFFGEGSRLTVL.

This clonotype was counted between two and nine times. The rearrangement uses TRBV7-9 and TRBJ1-1; TRBD1 matches at 8 bases. CDR1 SEHNR and CDR2 FQNEAQ come from the germline V gene (reference sequence). The CDR3 is 15 residues long. V lost 6 bases and J lost 4; bases outside the gene matches: 10. The CDR3 is CASRNPGGAGTEAFF. CDR3 nucleotides: TGTGCCAGCAGGAATCCAGGGGGCGCGGGCACTGAAGCTTTCTTT. The entire variable domain, with the rest obtained from reference TRBV7-9 and TRBJ1-1, is as follows: DTGVSQNPRHKITKRGQNVTFRCDPISEHNRLYWYRQTLGQGPEFLTYFQNEAQLEKSRLLSDRFSAERPKGSFSTLEIQRTEQGDSAMYLCASRNPGGAGTEAFFGQGTRLTVV.

About this clonotype itself: This sequence may be a read error, since a much larger clone differs from it by one base. The CDR3 is CAGSEGTGGYYGYTF. CDR3 DNA sequence: TGTGCCGGCAGTGAGGGGACAGGGGGCTACTATGGCTACACCTTC. The chain combines TRBV2 with TRBJ1-2, with 12 bases lining up with TRBD1. The length of the CDR3 is 15 residues. Looked up from germline, CDR1 is SNHLY and CDR2 is FYNNEI.

V is TRBV7-9 and J is TRBJ2-4, with D possibly being TRBD1 (6 bases). Germline V CDR1 and CDR2: SEHNR, FQNEAQ (reference sequence). The CDR3 totals 15 residues. The ends were cut back, 6 bases at V and 0 bases at J, with 12 bases in the middle. CDR3 sequence reads: CASSRQALAKNIQYF. CDR3 nucleotides: TGTGCCAGCAGTCGACAGGCCCTAGCCAAAAACATTCAGTACTTC.

The table lists this clonotype with a few counts. The chain recombines TRBV6-2 or TRBV6-3 with TRBJ1-2; 11 bases agree with TRBD1. V dropped 2 bases and J dropped 1; count of bases not matched to a gene: 3. Germline assignment: CDR1 MNHEY and CDR2 SVGEGT. This CDR3 has 16 residues. This CDR3 reads CASSYLGTGGNYGYTF. CDR3 bases: TGTGCCAGCAGTTACCTTGGGACAGGGGGTAACTATGGCTACACCTTC.

The V gene is TRBV28, the J gene TRBJ2-3; TRBD2 is a possible D gene (6 bases). Trimming stripped 5 bases from V and 1 base from J, with 10 bases between. Germline V gene data show CDR1 as MDHEN and CDR2 as SYDVKM. CDR3 length: 14 residues. The CDR3 loop is CASSGRKGTDTQYF. In DNA, the CDR3 is TGTGCCAGCAGTGGGAGGAAGGGCACAGATACGCAGTATTTT. The entire variable domain, with the rest obtained from reference TRBV28 and TRBJ2-3, is as follows: DVKVTQSSRYLVKRTGEKVFLECVQDMDHENMFWYRQDPGLGLRLIYFSYDVKMKEKGDIPEGYSVSREKKERFSLILESASTNQTSMYLCASSGRKGTDTQYFGPGTRLTVL.

This clonotype was counted a few times. The chain uses TRBV3-1 and TRBJ1-1; maybe TRBD1 (5 bases). The V gene's germline CDR1 is LGHDT and CDR2 YNNKEL (reference sequence). CDR3 length: 12 residues. Trimming took 4 bases from V and 10 from J, leaving 13 bases between them. The CDR3 is CASSPGAGPAFF. In nucleotides, the CDR3 is TGTGCCAGCAGCCCTGGGGCAGGCCCAGCTTTCTTT.

The chain links TRBV2 to TRBJ2-5; 10 bases line up with TRBD2. This CDR3 has 15 amino acids. Germline CDR1 reads SNHLY; CDR2 reads FYNNEI. With 5 bases clipped from V and 5 bases from J, the junction kept 8 bases outside the gene matches. The CDR3 loop reads CASSPSTSGMETQYF. The CDR3 DNA reads TGTGCCAGCAGTCCCTCTACTAGCGGGATGGAGACCCAGTACTTC. Filled out from reference TRBV2 and TRBJ2-5, the complete variable domain reads EPEVTQTPSHQVTQMGQEVILRCVPISNHLYFYWYRQILGQKVEFLVSFYNNEISEKSEIFDDQFSVERPDGSNFTLKIRSTKLEDSAMYFCASSPSTSGMETQYFGPGTRLLVL.

In this sample, this clonotype turned up many times. V gene TRBV7-3 combines with J gene TRBJ2-5; D may be TRBD2 (6 bases). This CDR3 spans 14 amino acids. Germline loops: CDR1 SGHTA, CDR2 FQGTGA. V lost 4 bases and J lost 0, with 9 bases in between. The CDR3 is CASSSGLHQETQYF. DNA for the CDR3: TGTGCCAGCAGCTCGGGACTCCACCAAGAGACCCAGTACTTC.

This clonotype was counted many times. V is TRBV29-1 and J is TRBJ1-2; D is undetermined. There are 13 residues in the CDR3. The germline V and J ends were trimmed by 3 bases and 0 bases, with 8 bases remaining between them. Germline V gives CDR1 SQVTM, CDR2 ANQGSEA. The CDR3 DNA follows: TGCAGCGTTGATAGAGGAGCTAACTATGGCTACACCTTC. This translates into CSVDRGANYGYTF. The whole variable domain, remainder taken from reference TRBV29-1 and TRBJ1-2, is SAVISQKPSRDICQRGTSLTIQCQVDSQVTMMFWYRQQPGQSLTLIATANQGSEATYESGFVIDKFPISRPNLTFSTLTVSNMSPEDSSIYLCSVDRGANYGYTFGSGTRLTVV.

Only one count was recorded for this clonotype. The chain couples TRBV18 to TRBJ1-4; D unclear. The V end lost 1 base, the J end lost 7 bases, and 13 bases lay between the germline ends. Per germline, CDR1 KGHSH and CDR2 LQKENI. The CDR3 totals 15 residues. CDR3 sequence reads: CASSPRTLEAEKLFF. The CDR3 coding sequence is TGTGCCAGCTCACCACGGACCCTCGAAGCTGAAAAACTGTTTTTT.

V usage is TRBV24-1 and J usage is TRBJ1-4; no definite D call. The V gene lost 0 bases and the J gene lost 10 bases, with 5 bases spanning the gap. Germline V gene sequence: CDR1 KGHDR, CDR2 SFDVKD. CDR3 size: 12 residues. The CDR3 DNA is TGTGCCACCAGTGATTTGGGAGGAAAACTGTTTTTT. It specifies CATSDLGGKLFF.

This chain's CDR3 is CASSEYSSGATEAFF. The CDR3 DNA sequence: TGTGCCAGCAGTGAATACTCGTCGGGTGCGACTGAAGCTTTCTTT. This rearrangement joins TRBV25-1 to TRBJ1-1; D unclear. The germline V and J ends were trimmed by 0 bases and 5 bases, with 13 bases remaining between them. The CDR3 is 15 residues long. Germline lookup yields CDR1 MGHDK and CDR2 SYGVNS.

This sequence joins TRBV7-3 and TRBJ2-1; TRBD2 aligns across 7 bases. Germline V lookup: CDR1 SGHTA, CDR2 FQGTGA. The CDR3 covers 13 residues. V lost 1 base to trimming and J lost 10 bases; unmatched junction nucleotides: 4. The CDR3 region is CASSLIPRGEQFF. CDR3 nucleotide sequence: TGTGCCAGCAGCTTAATCCCGCGGGGGGAGCAGTTCTTC.

The chain carries TRBV6-2 or TRBV6-3 and TRBJ2-2; 12 nucleotides agree with TRBD2. The CDR3 consists of 16 residues. The trim removed 4 bases at V and 3 bases at J, leaving 3 bases unmatched. The V gene's germline CDR1 is MNHEY and CDR2 SVGEGT. The CDR3 DNA reads as TGTGCCAGCAGTTGGACTAGCGGGGATGACACCGGGGAGCTGTTTTTT. Translating gives CASSWTSGDDTGELFF.

The CDR3, as DNA: TGTGCCAGCAATTCAGCGGGGCCCCAAGAGACCCAGTACTTC. It yields the protein CASNSAGPQETQYF. The genes are TRBV6-1 and TRBJ2-5; 7 bases line up with TRBD2. V gave up 7 bases and J gave up 1 base; unmatched junction bases: 6. Germline values: CDR1 MNHNS, CDR2 SASEGT. The CDR3 runs 14 residues.

As to this clonotype: A much more abundant neighbour one base away suggests this may be a read error. DNA of the CDR3: TGTGCTAGTGGTTCGATTGGTCTTACAGGGGAGGCCCGAAAGACCCAGTGCTTC. This gives the protein CASGSIGLTGEARKTQCF. The chain carries TRBV12-5 and TRBJ2-5; a possible D gene is TRBD1 (7 bases). The CDR3 sequence is 18 residues long. Germline V CDR1 and CDR2: LGHNT, FRNRAP.

The chain joins TRBV7-9 to TRBJ2-7, with D possibly being TRBD1 or TRBD2 (5 bases each). This CDR3 is built from 14 residues. V gave up 5 bases and J gave up 3 bases, with 14 bases separating them. Germline lookup yields CDR1 SEHNR and CDR2 FQNEAQ (reference sequence). As DNA, the CDR3 is TGTGCCAGCAGCGAACCGGGACGGAACTACGAGCAGTACTTC. As protein: CASSEPGRNYEQYF.

V gene TRBV7-2 combines with J gene TRBJ1-6, with 9 bases matching TRBD1. The CDR3 contains 15 residues. Germline values: CDR1 SGHTA, CDR2 FQGNSA. Trimming took 4 bases from V and 10 from J; bases not matched to a gene: 8. CDR3 residues: CASSYRDRESSPLHF. CDR3 nucleotide sequence: TGTGCCAGCAGCTACCGGGACAGGGAGAGCTCACCCCTCCACTTT. The whole variable domain, remainder taken from reference TRBV7-2 and TRBJ1-6, is GAGVSQSPSNKVTEKGKDVELRCDPISGHTALYWYRQSLGQGLEFLIYFQGNSAPDKSGLPSDRFSAERTGGSVSTLTIQRTQQEDSAVYLCASSYRDRESSPLHFGNGTRLTVT.

The rearrangement uses TRBV2 and TRBJ1-1; no clear D gene. V was pared by 4 bases and J by 2 bases, with 8 bases between. Per germline, CDR1 SNHLY and CDR2 FYNNEI. This CDR3 region has 13 residues. CDR3 region: CASSGEINTEAFF. The CDR3 DNA sequence: TGTGCCAGCAGTGGAGAGATTAACACTGAAGCTTTCTTT.

This chain uses TRBV20-1 with TRBJ1-4; D unresolved. Deletions cut 1 base from V and 7 bases from J, with 10 bases between. Per the germline V gene, CDR1 is DFQATT and CDR2 is SNEGSKA (reference sequence). This CDR3 contains 13 residues. CDR3 region: CSARVEAVEKLFF. In DNA, the CDR3 is TGCAGTGCTAGAGTCGAGGCGGTTGAAAAACTGTTTTTT.